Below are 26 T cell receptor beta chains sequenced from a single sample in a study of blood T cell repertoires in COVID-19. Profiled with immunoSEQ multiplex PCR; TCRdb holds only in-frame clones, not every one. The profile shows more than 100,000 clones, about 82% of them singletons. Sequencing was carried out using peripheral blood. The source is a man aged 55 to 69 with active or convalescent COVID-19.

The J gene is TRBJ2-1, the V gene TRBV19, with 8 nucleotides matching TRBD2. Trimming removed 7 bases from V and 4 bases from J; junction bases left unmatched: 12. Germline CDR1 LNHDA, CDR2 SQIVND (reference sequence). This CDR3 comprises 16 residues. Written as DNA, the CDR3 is TGTGCCAGTACCCCCCCCCTGGGGACTAGGTACAATGAGCAGTTCTTC. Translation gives CASTPPLGTRYNEQFF.

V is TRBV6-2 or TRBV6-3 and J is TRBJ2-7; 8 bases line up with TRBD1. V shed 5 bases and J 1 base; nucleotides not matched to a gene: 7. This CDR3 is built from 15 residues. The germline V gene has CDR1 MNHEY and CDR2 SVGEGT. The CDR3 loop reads CASSTHGTGSYEQYF. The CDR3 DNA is TGTGCCAGCAGTACACACGGGACAGGATCCTACGAGCAGTACTTC.

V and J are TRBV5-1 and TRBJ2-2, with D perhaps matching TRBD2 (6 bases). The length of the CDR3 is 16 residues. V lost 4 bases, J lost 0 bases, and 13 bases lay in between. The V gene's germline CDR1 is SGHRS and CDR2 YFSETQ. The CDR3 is CASSNTGTSNTGELFF. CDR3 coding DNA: TGCGCCAGCAGCAACACCGGGACTTCGAACACCGGGGAGCTGTTTTTT. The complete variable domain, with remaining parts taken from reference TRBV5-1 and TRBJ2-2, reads KAGVTQTPRYLIKTRGQQVTLSCSPISGHRSVSWYQQTPGQGLQFLFEYFSETQRNKGNFPGRFSGRQFSNSRSEMNVSTLELGDSALYLCASSNTGTSNTGELFFGEGSRLTVL.

The CDR3 region has the DNA TGTGCCAGCAGCCAAGTCGGTAACACCGGGGAGCTGTTTTTT. Translating gives CASSQVGNTGELFF. The chain recombines TRBV7-6 with TRBJ2-2; D is uncertain. This CDR3 has 14 amino acids. Germline CDR1 SGHVS, CDR2 FNYEAQ. With 5 bases removed from V and 2 bases from J, the gap between germline ends came to 9 bases.

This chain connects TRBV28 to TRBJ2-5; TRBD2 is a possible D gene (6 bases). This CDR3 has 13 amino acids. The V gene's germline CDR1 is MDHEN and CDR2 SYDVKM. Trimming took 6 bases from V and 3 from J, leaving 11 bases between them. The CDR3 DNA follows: TGTGCCAGCAGGTTTACGGGGGAAGAGACCCAGTACTTC. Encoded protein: CASRFTGEETQYF.

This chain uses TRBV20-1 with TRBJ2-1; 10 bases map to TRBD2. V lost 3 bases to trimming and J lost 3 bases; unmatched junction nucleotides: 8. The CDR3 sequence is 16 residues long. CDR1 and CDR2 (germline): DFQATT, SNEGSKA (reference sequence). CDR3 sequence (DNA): TGCAGTGCTAGTACTAGCGGGAAAGGGTTCTACAATGAGCAGTTCTTC. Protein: CSASTSGKGFYNEQFF.

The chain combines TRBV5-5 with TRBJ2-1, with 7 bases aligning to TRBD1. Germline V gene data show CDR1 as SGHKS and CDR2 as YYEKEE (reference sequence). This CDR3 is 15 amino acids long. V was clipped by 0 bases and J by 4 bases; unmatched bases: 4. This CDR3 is CASSLGTGRYNEQFF. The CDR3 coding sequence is TGTGCCAGCAGCTTGGGGACAGGAAGATACAATGAGCAGTTCTTC.

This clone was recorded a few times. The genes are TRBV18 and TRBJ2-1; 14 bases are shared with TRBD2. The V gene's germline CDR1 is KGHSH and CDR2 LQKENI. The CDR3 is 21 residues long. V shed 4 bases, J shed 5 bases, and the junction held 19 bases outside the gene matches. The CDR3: CASSLSGIGLAGGRRDNEQFF. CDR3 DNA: TGTGCCAGCTCACTCAGCGGAATTGGACTAGCGGGAGGCAGGCGGGACAATGAGCAGTTCTTC.

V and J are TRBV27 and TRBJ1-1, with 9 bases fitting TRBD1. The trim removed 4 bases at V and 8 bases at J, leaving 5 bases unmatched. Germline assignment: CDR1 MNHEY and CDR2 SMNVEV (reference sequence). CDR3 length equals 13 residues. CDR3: CASSSRDRVEAFF. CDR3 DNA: TGTGCCAGCAGTTCACGGGACAGGGTCGAAGCTTTCTTT.

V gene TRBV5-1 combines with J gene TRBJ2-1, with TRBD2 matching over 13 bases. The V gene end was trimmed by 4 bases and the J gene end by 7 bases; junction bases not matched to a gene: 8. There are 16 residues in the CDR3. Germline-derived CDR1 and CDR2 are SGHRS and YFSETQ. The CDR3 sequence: CASSPGLAGVGNEQFF. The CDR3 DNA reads TGCGCCAGCAGCCCTGGACTAGCGGGAGTCGGGAATGAGCAGTTCTTC.

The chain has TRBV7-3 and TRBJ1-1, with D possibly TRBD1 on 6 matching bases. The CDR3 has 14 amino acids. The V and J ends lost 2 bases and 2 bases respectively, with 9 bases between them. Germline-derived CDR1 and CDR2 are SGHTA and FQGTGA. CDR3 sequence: CASSLGGLNTEAFF. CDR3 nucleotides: TGTGCCAGCAGCTTAGGGGGCTTAAACACTGAAGCTTTCTTT.

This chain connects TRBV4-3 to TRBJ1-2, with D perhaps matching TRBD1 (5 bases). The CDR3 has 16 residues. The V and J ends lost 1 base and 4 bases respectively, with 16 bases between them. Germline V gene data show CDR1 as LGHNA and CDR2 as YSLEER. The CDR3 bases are TGCGCCAGCAGCCAAGGGGTCGGCAGGGAAGGCTATGGCTACACCTTC. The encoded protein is CASSQGVGREGYGYTF.

DNA of the CDR3: TGTGCCATCAGTGCCGACCAGGGGTTATATAAAACTACCATATATTTT. Its protein is CAISADQGLYKTTIYF. The J gene is TRBJ1-3, the V gene TRBV10-3, with a possible D match to TRBD1 (6 bases). Trimming removed 4 bases from V and 10 bases from J, with 23 bases in between. Per germline, CDR1 ENHRY and CDR2 SYGVKD. This CDR3 spans 16 amino acids.

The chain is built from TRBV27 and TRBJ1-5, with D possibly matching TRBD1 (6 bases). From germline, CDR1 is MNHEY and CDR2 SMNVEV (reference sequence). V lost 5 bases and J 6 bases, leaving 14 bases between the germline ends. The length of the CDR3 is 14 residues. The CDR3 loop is CASSPHRAGQPQHF. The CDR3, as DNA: TGTGCCAGCAGTCCACACAGGGCGGGTCAGCCCCAGCATTTT.

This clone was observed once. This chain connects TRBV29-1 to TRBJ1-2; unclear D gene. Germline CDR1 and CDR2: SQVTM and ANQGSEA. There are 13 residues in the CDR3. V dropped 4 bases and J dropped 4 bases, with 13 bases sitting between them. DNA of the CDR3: TGCAGCGTTGCCGAACCCGGACTCTATGGCTACACCTTC. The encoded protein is CSVAEPGLYGYTF.

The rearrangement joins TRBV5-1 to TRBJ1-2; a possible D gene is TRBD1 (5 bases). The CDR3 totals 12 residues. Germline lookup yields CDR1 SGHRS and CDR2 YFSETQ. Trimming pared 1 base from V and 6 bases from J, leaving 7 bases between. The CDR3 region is CASSLQGNGYTF. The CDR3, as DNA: TGCGCCAGCAGCTTGCAGGGTAATGGCTACACCTTC.

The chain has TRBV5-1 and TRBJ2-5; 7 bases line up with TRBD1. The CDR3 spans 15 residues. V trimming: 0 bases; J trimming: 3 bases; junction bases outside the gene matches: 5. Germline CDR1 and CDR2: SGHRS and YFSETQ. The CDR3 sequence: CASSLDLGTEETQYF. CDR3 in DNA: TGCGCCAGCAGCTTGGATCTGGGGACAGAAGAGACCCAGTACTTC.

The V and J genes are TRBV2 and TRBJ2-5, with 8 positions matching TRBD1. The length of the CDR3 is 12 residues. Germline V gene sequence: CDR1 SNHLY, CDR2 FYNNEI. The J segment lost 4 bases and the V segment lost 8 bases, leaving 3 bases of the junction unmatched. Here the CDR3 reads CASEDRAETQYF. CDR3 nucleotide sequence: TGTGCCAGCGAGGACAGGGCAGAGACCCAGTACTTC.

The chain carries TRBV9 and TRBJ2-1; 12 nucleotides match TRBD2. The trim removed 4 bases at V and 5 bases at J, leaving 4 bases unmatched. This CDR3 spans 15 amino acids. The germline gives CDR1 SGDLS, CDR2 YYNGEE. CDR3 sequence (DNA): TGTGCCAGCAGCTTCCGACTAGCGGGGGACAATGAGCAGTTCTTC. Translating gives CASSFRLAGDNEQFF.

CDR3 amino acids: CASSLMAGTNEQFF. DNA for the CDR3: TGTGCCAGCAGCTTAATGGCGGGGACTAATGAGCAGTTCTTC. This chain links TRBV7-3 with TRBJ2-1, with D tentatively TRBD2 (6 bases). The CDR3 is made up of 14 amino acids. In germline, CDR1 is SGHTA, CDR2 FQGTGA. Trimming took 1 base from V and 7 from J, leaving 11 bases between them. Looking up the rest from reference TRBV7-3 and TRBJ2-1 gives the full variable domain: GAGVSQTPSNKVTEKGKYVELRCDPISGHTALYWYRQSLGQGPEFLIYFQGTGAADDSGLPNDRFFAVRPEGSVSTLKIQRTERGDSAVYLCASSLMAGTNEQFFGPGTRLTVL.

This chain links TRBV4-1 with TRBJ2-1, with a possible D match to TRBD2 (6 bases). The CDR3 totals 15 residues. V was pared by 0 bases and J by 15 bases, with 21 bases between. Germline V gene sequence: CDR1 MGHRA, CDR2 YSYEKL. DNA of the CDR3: TGCGCCAGCAGCCAAGATCAGGGTCGGGAGAGAGTCCGGTTCTTC. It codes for CASSQDQGRERVRFF.

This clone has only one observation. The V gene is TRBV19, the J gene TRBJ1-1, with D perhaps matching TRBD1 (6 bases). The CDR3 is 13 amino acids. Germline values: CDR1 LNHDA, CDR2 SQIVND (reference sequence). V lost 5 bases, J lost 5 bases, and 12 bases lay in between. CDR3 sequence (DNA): TGTGCCAGTAGTGGAACAGGGATGACTGAAGCTTTCTTT. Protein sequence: CASSGTGMTEAFF. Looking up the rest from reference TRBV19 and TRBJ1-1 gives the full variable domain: DGGITQSPKYLFRKEGQNVTLSCEQNLNHDAMYWYRQDPGQGLRLIYYSQIVNDFQKGDIAEGYSVSREKKESFPLTVTSAQKNPTAFYLCASSGTGMTEAFFGQGTRLTVV.

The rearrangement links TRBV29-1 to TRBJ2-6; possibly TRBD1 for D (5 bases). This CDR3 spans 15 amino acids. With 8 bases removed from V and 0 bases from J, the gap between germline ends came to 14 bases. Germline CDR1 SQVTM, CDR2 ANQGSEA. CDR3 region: CSKGRVVSGANVLTF. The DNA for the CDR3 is TGCAGCAAGGGCAGGGTTGTCTCTGGGGCCAACGTCCTGACTTTC.

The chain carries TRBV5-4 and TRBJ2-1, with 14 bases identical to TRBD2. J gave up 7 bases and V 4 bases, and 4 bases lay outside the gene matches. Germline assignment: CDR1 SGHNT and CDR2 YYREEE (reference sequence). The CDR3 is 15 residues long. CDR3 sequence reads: CASSGGTSGRNEQFF. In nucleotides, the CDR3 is TGTGCCAGCAGCGGGGGGACTAGCGGGAGAAATGAGCAGTTCTTC.

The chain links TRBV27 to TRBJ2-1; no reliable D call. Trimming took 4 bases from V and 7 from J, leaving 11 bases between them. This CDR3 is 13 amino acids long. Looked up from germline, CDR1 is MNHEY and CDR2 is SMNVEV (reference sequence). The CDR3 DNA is TGTGCCAGCAGTTCAAGTAGTCGGAATGAGCAGTTCTTC. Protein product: CASSSSSRNEQFF.

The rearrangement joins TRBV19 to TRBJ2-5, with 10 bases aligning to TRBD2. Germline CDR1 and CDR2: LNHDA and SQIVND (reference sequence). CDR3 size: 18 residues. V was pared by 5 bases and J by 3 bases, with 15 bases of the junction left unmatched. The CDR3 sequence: CASSPSPGAGGPKETQYF. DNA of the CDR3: TGTGCCAGTAGTCCCTCCCCGGGAGCGGGAGGGCCGAAAGAGACCCAGTACTTC.